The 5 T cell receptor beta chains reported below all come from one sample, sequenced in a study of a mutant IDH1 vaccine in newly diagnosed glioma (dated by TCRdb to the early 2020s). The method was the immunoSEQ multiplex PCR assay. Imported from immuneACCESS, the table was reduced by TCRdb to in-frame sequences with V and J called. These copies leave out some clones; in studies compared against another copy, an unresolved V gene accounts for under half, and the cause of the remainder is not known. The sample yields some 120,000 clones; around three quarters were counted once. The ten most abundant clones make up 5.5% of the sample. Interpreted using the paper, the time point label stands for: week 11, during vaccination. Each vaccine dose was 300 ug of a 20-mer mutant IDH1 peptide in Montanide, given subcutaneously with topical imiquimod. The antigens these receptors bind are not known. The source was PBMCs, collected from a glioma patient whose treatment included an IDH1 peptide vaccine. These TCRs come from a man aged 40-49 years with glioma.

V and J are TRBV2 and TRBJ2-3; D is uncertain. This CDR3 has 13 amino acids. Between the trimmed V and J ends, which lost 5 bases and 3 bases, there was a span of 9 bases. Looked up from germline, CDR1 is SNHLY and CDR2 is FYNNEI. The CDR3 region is CASSTGPTDTQYF. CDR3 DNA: TGTGCCAGCAGTACCGGGCCAACAGATACGCAGTATTTT. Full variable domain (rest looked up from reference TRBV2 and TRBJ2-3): EPEVTQTPSHQVTQMGQEVILRCVPISNHLYFYWYRQILGQKVEFLVSFYNNEISEKSEIFDDQFSVERPDGSNFTLKIRSTKLEDSAMYFCASSTGPTDTQYFGPGTRLTVL.

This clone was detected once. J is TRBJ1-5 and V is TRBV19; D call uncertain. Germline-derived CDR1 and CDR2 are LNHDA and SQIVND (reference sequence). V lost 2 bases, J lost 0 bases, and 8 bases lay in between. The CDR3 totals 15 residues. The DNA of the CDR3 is TGTGCCAGTAGTATAAGGCATCTTAGCAATCAGCCCCAGCATTTT. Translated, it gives CASSIRHLSNQPQHF.

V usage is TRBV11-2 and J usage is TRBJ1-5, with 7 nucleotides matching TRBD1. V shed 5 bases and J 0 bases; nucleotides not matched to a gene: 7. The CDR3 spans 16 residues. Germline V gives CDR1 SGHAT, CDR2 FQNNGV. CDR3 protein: CASSRGDSYSNQPQHF. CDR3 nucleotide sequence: TGTGCCAGCAGCCGAGGGGACAGTTATAGCAATCAGCCCCAGCATTTT.

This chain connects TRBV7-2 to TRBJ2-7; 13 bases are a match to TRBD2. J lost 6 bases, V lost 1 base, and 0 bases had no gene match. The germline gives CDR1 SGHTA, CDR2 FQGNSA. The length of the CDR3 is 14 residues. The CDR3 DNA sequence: TGTGCCAGCAGCTTAGGGACTAGCGGGAGCGAGCAGTACTTC. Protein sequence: CASSLGTSGSEQYF.

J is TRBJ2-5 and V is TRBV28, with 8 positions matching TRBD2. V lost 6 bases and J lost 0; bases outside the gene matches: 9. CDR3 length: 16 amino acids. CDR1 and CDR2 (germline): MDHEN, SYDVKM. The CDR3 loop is CASRTPRTSHQETQYF. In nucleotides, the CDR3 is TGTGCCAGCAGAACCCCCCGGACTAGCCACCAAGAGACCCAGTACTTC.